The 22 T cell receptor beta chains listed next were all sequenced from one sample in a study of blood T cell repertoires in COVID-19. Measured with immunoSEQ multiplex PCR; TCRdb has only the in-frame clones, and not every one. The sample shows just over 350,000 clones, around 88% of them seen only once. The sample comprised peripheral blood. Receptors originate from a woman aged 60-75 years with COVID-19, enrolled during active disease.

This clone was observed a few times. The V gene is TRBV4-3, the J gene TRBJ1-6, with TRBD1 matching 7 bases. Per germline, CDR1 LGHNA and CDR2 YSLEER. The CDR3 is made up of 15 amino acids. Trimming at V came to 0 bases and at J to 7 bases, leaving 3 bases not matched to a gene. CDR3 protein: CASSQDRGRNSPLHF. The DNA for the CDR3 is TGCGCCAGCAGCCAAGATAGGGGGCGAAATTCACCCCTCCACTTT.

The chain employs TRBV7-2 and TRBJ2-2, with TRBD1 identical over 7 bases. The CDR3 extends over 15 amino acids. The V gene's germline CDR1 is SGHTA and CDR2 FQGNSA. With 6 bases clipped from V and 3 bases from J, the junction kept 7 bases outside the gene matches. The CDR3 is CASSYRDSYTGELFF. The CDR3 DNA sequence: TGTGCCAGCAGTTACCGGGACAGTTACACCGGGGAGCTGTTTTTT.

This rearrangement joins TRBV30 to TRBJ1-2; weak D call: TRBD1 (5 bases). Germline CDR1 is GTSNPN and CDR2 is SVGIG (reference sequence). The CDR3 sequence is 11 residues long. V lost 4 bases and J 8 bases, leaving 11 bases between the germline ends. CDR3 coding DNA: TGTGCCTGGAAAGGGGCGCGGGGCTACACCTTC. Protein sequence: CAWKGARGYTF. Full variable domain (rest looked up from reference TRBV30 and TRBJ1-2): SQTIHQWPATLVQPVGSPLSLECTVEGTSNPNLYWYRQAAGRGLQLLFYSVGIGQISSEVPQNLSASRPQDRQFILSSKKLLLSDSGFYLCAWKGARGYTFGSGTRLTVV.

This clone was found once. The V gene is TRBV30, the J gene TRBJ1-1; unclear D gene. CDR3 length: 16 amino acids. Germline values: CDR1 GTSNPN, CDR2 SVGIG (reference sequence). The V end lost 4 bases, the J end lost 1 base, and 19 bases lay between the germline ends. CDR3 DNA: TGTGCCTGGACCACCGAGGGAACTTATCAGAACACTGAAGCTTTCTTT. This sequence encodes CAWTTEGTYQNTEAFF. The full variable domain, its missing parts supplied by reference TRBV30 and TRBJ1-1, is SQTIHQWPATLVQPVGSPLSLECTVEGTSNPNLYWYRQAAGRGLQLLFYSVGIGQISSEVPQNLSASRPQDRQFILSSKKLLLSDSGFYLCAWTTEGTYQNTEAFFGQGTRLTVV.

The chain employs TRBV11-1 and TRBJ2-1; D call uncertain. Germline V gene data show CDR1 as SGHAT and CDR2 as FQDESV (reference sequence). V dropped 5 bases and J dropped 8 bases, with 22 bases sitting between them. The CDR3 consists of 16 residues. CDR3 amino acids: CASSPTRTSLRDEQFF. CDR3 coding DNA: TGTGCCAGCAGCCCGACCAGAACCTCTCTCCGGGATGAGCAGTTCTTC.

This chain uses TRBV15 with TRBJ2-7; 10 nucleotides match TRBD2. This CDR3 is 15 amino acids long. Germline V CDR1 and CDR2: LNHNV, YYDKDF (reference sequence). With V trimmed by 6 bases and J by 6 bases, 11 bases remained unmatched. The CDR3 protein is CATRRSSGGAGEQYF. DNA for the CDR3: TGTGCCACCAGGCGGTCAAGCGGGGGGGCGGGCGAGCAGTACTTC.

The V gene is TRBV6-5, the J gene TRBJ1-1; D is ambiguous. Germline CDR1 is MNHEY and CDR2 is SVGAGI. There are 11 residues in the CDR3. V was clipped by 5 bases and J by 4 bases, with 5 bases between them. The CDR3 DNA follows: TGTGCCAGCAGTCGTATCACTGAAGCTTTCTTT. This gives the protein CASSRITEAFF.

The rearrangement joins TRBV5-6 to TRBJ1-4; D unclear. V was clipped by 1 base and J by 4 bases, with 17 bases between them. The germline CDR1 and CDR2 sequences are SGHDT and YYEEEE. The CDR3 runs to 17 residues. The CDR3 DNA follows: TGTGCCAGCAGCTTGTCTAATCTGGGCGACCGTAATGAAAAACTGTTTTTT. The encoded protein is CASSLSNLGDRNEKLFF.

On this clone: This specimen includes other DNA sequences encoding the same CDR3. In nucleotides, the CDR3 is TGTGCCAGCAGTTATAGGGGGCTTAACACTGAAGCTTTCTTT. Translating gives CASSYRGLNTEAFF. The rearrangement links TRBV2 to TRBJ1-1, with 7 nucleotides matching TRBD1. With V trimmed by 5 bases and J by 2 bases, 5 bases remained unmatched. Germline V gene lookup returns CDR1 SNHLY and CDR2 FYNNEI. The length of the CDR3 is 14 residues.

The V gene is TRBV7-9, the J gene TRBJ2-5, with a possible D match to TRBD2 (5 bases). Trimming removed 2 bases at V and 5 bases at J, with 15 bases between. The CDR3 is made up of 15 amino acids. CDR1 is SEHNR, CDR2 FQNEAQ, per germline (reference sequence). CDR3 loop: CASSLFGGIGETQYF. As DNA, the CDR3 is TGTGCCAGCAGCTTATTTGGAGGAATTGGGGAGACCCAGTACTTC.

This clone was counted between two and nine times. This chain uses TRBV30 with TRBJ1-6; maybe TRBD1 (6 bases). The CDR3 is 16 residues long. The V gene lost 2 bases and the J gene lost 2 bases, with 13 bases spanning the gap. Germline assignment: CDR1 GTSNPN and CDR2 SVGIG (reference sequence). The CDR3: CAWSKPGAAYNSPLHF. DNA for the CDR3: TGTGCCTGGAGTAAACCAGGGGCCGCCTATAATTCACCCCTCCACTTT.

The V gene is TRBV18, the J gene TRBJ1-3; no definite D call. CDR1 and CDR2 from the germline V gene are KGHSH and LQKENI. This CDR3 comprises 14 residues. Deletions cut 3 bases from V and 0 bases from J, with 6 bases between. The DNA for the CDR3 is TGTGCCAGCTCACCCGCGGCCTCTGGAAACACCATATATTTT. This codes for CASSPAASGNTIYF.

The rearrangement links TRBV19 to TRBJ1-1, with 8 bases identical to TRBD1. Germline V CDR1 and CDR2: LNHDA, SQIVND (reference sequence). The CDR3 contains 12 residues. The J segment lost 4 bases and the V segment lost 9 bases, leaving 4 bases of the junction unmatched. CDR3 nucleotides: TGTGCCAGCTACAGGGGGGTCACTGAAGCTTTCTTT. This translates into CASYRGVTEAFF.

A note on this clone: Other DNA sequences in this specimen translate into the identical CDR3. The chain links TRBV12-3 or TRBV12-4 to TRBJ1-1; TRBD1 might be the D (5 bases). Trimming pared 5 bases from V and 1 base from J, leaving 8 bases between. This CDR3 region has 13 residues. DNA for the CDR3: TGTGCCAGCAGTCTCCAGGGGAACACTGAAGCTTTCTTT. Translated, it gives CASSLQGNTEAFF.

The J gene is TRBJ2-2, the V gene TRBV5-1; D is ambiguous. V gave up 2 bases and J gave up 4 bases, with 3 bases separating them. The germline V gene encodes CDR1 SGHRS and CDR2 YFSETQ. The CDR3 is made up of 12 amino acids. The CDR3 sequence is CASSFFTGELFF. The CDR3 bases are TGCGCCAGCAGCTTCTTCACCGGGGAGCTGTTTTTT.

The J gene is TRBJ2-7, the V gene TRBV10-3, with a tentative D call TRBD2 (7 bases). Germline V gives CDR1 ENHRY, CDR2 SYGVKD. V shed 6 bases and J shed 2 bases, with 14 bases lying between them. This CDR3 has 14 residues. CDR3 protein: CAISRGGLTYEQYF. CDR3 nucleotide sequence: TGTGCCATCAGCAGGGGAGGGTTGACCTACGAGCAGTACTTC.

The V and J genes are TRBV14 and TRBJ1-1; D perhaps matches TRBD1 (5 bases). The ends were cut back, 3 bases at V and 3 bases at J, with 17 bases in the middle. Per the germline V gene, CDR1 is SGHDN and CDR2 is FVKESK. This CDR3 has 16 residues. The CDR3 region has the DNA TGTGCCAGCAGCCAGCCGTGGAGGGGTAGGGACACTGAAGCTTTCTTT. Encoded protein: CASSQPWRGRDTEAFF.

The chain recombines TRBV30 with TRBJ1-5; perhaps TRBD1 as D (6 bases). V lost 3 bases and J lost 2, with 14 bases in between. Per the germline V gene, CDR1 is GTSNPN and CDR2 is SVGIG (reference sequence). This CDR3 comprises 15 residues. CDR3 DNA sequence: TGTGCCTGGAGCCCACAGGGACACCGCAATCAGCCCCAGCATTTT. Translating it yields CAWSPQGHRNQPQHF. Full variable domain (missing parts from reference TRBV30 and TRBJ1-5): SQTIHQWPATLVQPVGSPLSLECTVEGTSNPNLYWYRQAAGRGLQLLFYSVGIGQISSEVPQNLSASRPQDRQFILSSKKLLLSDSGFYLCAWSPQGHRNQPQHFGDGTRLSIL.

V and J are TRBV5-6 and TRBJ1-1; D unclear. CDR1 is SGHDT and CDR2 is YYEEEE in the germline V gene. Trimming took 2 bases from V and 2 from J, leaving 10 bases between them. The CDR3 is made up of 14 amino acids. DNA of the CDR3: TGTGCCAGCAGCTTACCCGGGAAAAACACTGAAGCTTTCTTT. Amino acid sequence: CASSLPGKNTEAFF.

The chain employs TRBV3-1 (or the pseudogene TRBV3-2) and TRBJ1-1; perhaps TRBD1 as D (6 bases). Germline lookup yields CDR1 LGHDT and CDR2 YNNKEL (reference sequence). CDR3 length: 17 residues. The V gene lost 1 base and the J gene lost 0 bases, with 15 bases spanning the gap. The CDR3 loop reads CASSQGGLDSLNTEAFF. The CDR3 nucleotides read TGTGCCAGCAGCCAAGGGGGCCTGGACAGCCTGAACACTGAAGCTTTCTTT.

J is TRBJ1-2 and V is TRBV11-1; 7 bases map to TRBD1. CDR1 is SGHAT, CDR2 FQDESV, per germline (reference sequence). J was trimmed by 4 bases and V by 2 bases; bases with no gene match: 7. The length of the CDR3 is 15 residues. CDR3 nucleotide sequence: TGTGCCAGCAGCTTATATGAGGGGGCAAGCTATGGCTACACCTTC. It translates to CASSLYEGASYGYTF.

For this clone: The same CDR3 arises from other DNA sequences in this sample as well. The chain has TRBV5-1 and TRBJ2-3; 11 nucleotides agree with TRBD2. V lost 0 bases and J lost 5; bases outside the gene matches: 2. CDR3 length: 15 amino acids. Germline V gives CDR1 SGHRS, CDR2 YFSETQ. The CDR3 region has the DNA TGCGCCAGCAGCTTGGGGCTAGCGGGGGGAGATACGCAGTATTTT. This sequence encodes CASSLGLAGGDTQYF. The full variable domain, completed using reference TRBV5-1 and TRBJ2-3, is KAGVTQTPRYLIKTRGQQVTLSCSPISGHRSVSWYQQTPGQGLQFLFEYFSETQRNKGNFPGRFSGRQFSNSRSEMNVSTLELGDSALYLCASSLGLAGGDTQYFGPGTRLTVL.